A selection of T cell receptor beta chains follows, all from one sample in a study of blood T cell repertoires in COVID-19. Libraries were prepared by immunoSEQ multiplex PCR; TCRdb keeps only in-frame clonotypes and omits some of them. In the table there are about 490,000 clones, 80% to 90% of which are singletons. Sequencing was done on a sample of peripheral blood. These receptors all come from a human donor in a cohort sampled during active COVID-19. CDR3s include the opening cysteine and the closing phenylalanine or tryptophan. D genes are given only for firm matches. A clone size is listed for some rows: how often the clone was seen (once, few, many), or a class if it is expanded.

j_call	v_call	clone_size	d_call	cdr3_aa	cdr3_nt
TRBJ1-5	TRBV19	NA	NA	CASSPRDQPQHF	TGTGCCAGTTCACCCCGAGATCAGCCCCAGCATTTT
TRBJ2-2	TRBV7-8	NA	NA	CASSLARLVVSGELFF	TGTGCCAGCAGCTTAGCCCGACTAGTGGTATCCGGGGAGCTGTTTTTT
TRBJ1-1	TRBV11-2	NA	NA	CASSLNYLGTEAFF	TGTGCCAGCAGCTTGAACTACCTGGGCACTGAAGCTTTCTTT
TRBJ2-2	TRBV30	NA	TRBD2	CAWSAGLAGGLRTGELFF	TGTGCCTGGAGTGCGGGACTAGCGGGAGGGCTGAGGACCGGGGAGCTGTTTTTT
TRBJ2-3	TRBV7-3	once	TRBD1	CASSARPGQGTDTQYF	TGTGCCAGCAGCGCACGACCGGGACAGGGGACAGATACGCAGTATTTT
TRBJ2-1	TRBV6-1	NA	NA	CASSETQGSYNEQFF	TGTGCCAGCAGTGAGACCCAGGGCTCCTACAATGAGCAGTTCTTC
TRBJ1-1	TRBV10-3	NA	TRBD1	CAIRDRWTEAFF	TGTGCCATCAGGGACAGGTGGACTGAAGCTTTCTTT
TRBJ2-2	TRBV7-8	once	NA	CASSLVGAGELFF	TGTGCCAGCAGCTTAGTGGGAGCGGGGGAGCTGTTTTTT
TRBJ2-7	TRBV3-1/TRBV3-2	NA	TRBD2	CASSVGSGSYSEQYF	TGTGCCAGCAGCGTCGGAAGCGGGAGTTATTCCGAGCAGTACTTC
TRBJ1-5	TRBV7-2	NA	TRBD1	CASSYSGQGSNQPQHF	TGTGCCAGCAGTTACTCCGGACAGGGCAGCAATCAGCCCCAGCATTTT
TRBJ1-5	TRBV4-2	few	NA	CASSQDRGIQPQHF	TGTGCCAGCAGCCAAGATCGAGGGATTCAGCCCCAGCATTTT
TRBJ1-2	TRBV30	NA	NA	CAWMRARRGYTF	TGTGCCTGGATGCGGGCCAGGCGGGGCTACACCTTC
TRBJ1-4	TRBV9	NA	TRBD1	CASSVGQGASEKLFF	TGTGCCAGCAGCGTAGGACAGGGGGCGTCAGAAAAACTGTTTTTT
TRBJ2-1	TRBV11-3	NA	TRBD2	CASSRLAGANNEQFF	TGTGCCAGCAGCCGCCTAGCGGGAGCTAACAATGAGCAGTTCTTC
TRBJ1-1	TRBV6-2/TRBV6-3	NA	NA	CASRPRSPRNTEAFF	TGTGCCAGCAGGCCTCGGTCCCCCCGGAACACTGAAGCTTTCTTT
TRBJ2-7	TRBV19	NA	NA	CASAEDEVHEQYF	TGTGCCAGCGCTGAAGACGAGGTTCACGAGCAGTACTTC
TRBJ1-2	TRBV18	NA	NA	CASSPVAGQGYTF	TGTGCCAGCTCACCGGTGGCAGGGCAAGGCTACACCTTC
TRBJ1-5	TRBV5-6	few	NA	CASSLYRADGNQPQHF	TGTGCCAGCAGCTTGTACAGGGCGGATGGCAATCAGCCCCAGCATTTT
TRBJ2-3	TRBV7-3	NA	TRBD2	CASSLKAGGISTDTQYF	TGTGCCAGCAGCTTAAAAGCGGGAGGGATTAGCACAGATACGCAGTATTTT
TRBJ1-5	TRBV5-1	NA	NA	CASSLDSDNQPQHF	TGCGCCAGCAGCCTAGACAGTGACAATCAGCCCCAGCATTTT
TRBJ2-3	TRBV21-1	NA	NA	CASSRGGAGDTQYF	TGTGCCAGCAGCCGGGGGGGGGCTGGAGATACGCAGTATTTT
TRBJ2-7	TRBV5-6	once	NA	CASSLEQGTRVQYF	TGTGCCAGCAGCTTGGAACAGGGAACGAGAGTGCAGTACTTC
TRBJ2-1	TRBV7-9	NA	TRBD2	CASSSRGLEGNEQFF	TGTGCCAGCAGTTCACGGGGACTAGAGGGAAATGAGCAGTTCTTC
TRBJ2-7	TRBV2	NA	NA	CASSVRKQGNEQYF	TGTGCCAGCAGTGTTCGAAAACAGGGAAACGAGCAGTACTTC
TRBJ2-1	TRBV7-2	NA	TRBD1	CASSLLGQGEQFF	TGTGCCAGCAGCCTCCTTGGACAGGGGGAGCAGTTCTTC
TRBJ2-1	TRBV28	NA	NA	CASSLFDEQFF	TGTGCCAGCAGTTTATTCGATGAGCAGTTCTTC
TRBJ1-2	TRBV7-9	NA	TRBD1	CASSLEGGFSGYTF	TGTGCCAGCAGCTTAGAAGGGGGCTTTTCTGGCTACACCTTC
TRBJ2-3	TRBV4-2	NA	TRBD2	CASSYQVAQRTSGKRDTQYF	TGTGCCAGCAGCTATCAAGTTGCACAAAGGACTAGCGGTAAGCGGGATACGCAGTATTTT
TRBJ2-3	TRBV11-2	NA	NA	CASSLGGSVADTQYF	TGTGCCAGCAGCTTAGGTGGGAGTGTTGCAGATACGCAGTATTTT
TRBJ2-3	TRBV24-1	NA	NA	CATSEPGQATDTQYF	TGTGCCACCAGTGAACCCGGACAAGCCACAGATACGCAGTATTTT
TRBJ1-2	TRBV18	NA	TRBD1	CASSPGQAAGYTF	TGTGCCAGCTCACCCGGACAGGCGGCTGGCTACACCTTC
TRBJ2-7	TRBV19	NA	NA	CASSRWTVPYEQYF	TGTGCCAGTAGCCGGTGGACAGTACCCTACGAGCAGTACTTC
TRBJ1-2	TRBV2	NA	NA	CASSSLRDTRGYTF	TGTGCCAGCAGCTCCCTCCGGGACACCCGTGGCTACACCTTC
TRBJ2-4	TRBV6-1	NA	NA	CASSEYGVIKAKNIQYF	TGTGCCAGCAGTGAATACGGGGTAATTAAGGCCAAAAACATTCAGTACTTC
TRBJ1-1	TRBV5-8	NA	NA	CASSLGTSGDTEAFF	TGTGCCAGCAGCTTGGGAACCTCAGGGGACACTGAAGCTTTCTTT
TRBJ1-4	TRBV27	NA	NA	CASSFNQGRGEKLFF	TGTGCCAGCAGTTTCAATCAGGGGAGAGGTGAAAAACTGTTTTTT
TRBJ2-5	TRBV7-2	NA	NA	CASSLVVAGGTQYF	TGTGCCAGCAGCCTAGTGGTGGCCGGAGGGACCCAGTACTTC
TRBJ1-6	TRBV7-9	NA	TRBD1	CASSPTGPSSPLHF	TGTGCCAGCAGCCCGACAGGGCCCAGCTCACCCCTCCACTTT
TRBJ1-2	TRBV15	NA	TRBD1	CATSRDGTGANYGYTF	TGTGCCACCAGCAGAGACGGGACAGGGGCTAACTATGGCTACACCTTC
TRBJ1-3	TRBV28	NA	NA	CASSPPRQGIFGNTIYF	TGTGCCAGCAGTCCCCCTCGGCAGGGGATCTTTGGAAACACCATATATTTT